This is a list of T cell receptor beta chains from one sample in a study of early T cells in non-severe SARS-CoV-2 infection. Using its own MiXCR run on the 5' RACE reads, TCRdb lists one record per CDR3 protein. The repertoire holds around 40,000 distinct CDR3 sequences, with approximately 10% as singletons. Input material: whole blood. Receptors were obtained from an adult who was a healthcare worker with PCR-confirmed SARS-CoV-2 infection or an uninfected control (not recorded which). The CDR3 runs from the conserved cysteine through the conserved F or W. The D gene is left open where the match is weak. Clone size is stated in some rows and not others, as once, few, many or a class when expanded.

D gene	V gene	clone size	J gene	CDR3 protein	CDR3 DNA
.	TRBV4-3	many	TRBJ1-5	CASSPDLNQPQHF	TGCGCCAGCAGCCCCGACCTAAATCAGCCCCAGCATTTT
TRBD1	TRBV20-1	.	TRBJ2-7	CSVETGSSYEQYF	TGCAGTGTTGAGACAGGGAGCTCCTACGAGCAGTACTTC
TRBD1	TRBV29-1	many	TRBJ1-1	CSVVGGQLNTEAFF	TGCAGCGTTGTAGGGGGACAGCTGAACACTGAAGCTTTCTTT
.	TRBV29-1	.	TRBJ2-7	CSVQAVGAYGQYF	TGCAGCGTACAAGCTGTGGGGGCTTACGGGCAGTACTTC
.	TRBV7-3	.	TRBJ2-1	CASSRGGTYNEQFF	TGTGCCAGCAGCAGGGGGGGTACCTACAATGAGCAGTTCTTC
.	TRBV28	.	TRBJ2-5	CASSPRVDLGETQYF	TGTGCCAGCAGTCCCCGCGTTGACCTGGGAGAGACCCAGTACTTC
TRBD1	TRBV18	.	TRBJ2-7	CASSPTTGGYEQYF	TGTGCCAGCTCACCGACGACAGGGGGCTACGAGCAGTACTTC
.	TRBV29-1	few	TRBJ1-1	CSAQPNRGAEAFF	TGCAGCGCCCAACCCAACCGCGGGGCTGAAGCTTTCTTT
TRBD2	TRBV7-2	many	TRBJ2-3	CASSFSGVFTDTQYF	TGTGCCAGCAGCTTTAGCGGGGTTTTCACAGATACGCAGTATTTT
.	TRBV4-1	many	TRBJ1-6	CASSQEGPLHF	TGCGCCAGCAGCCAAGAAGGTCCCCTCCACTTT
.	TRBV7-9	many	TRBJ1-2	CATEGGGSYGYTF	TGTGCCACCGAAGGAGGGGGTTCCTATGGCTACACCTTC
TRBD1	TRBV7-9	many	TRBJ1-4	CASSRRTGGATNEKLFF	TGTGCCAGCAGCCGGAGGACAGGGGGTGCAACTAATGAAAAACTGTTTTTT
.	TRBV7-9	many	TRBJ2-1	CASSLMFSSYNEQFF	TGTGCCAGCAGCTTAATGTTTAGCTCCTACAATGAGCAGTTCTTC
.	TRBV10-3	many	TRBJ1-1	CAISGTVNTEAFF	TGTGCCATCAGTGGGACAGTGAACACTGAAGCTTTCTTT
TRBD2	TRBV6-1	few	TRBJ2-7	CASSLELAGSYEQYF	TGTGCCAGCAGCCTTGAACTAGCGGGGTCCTACGAGCAGTACTTC
.	TRBV6-1	many	TRBJ2-5	CASSEATDQETQYF	TGTGCCAGCAGTGAAGCCACAGATCAAGAGACCCAGTACTTC
TRBD2	TRBV28	few	TRBJ2-1	CASSSISGPYNEQFF	TGTGCCAGCAGTTCCATTAGCGGGCCTTACAATGAGCAGTTCTTC
.	TRBV7-2	many	TRBJ1-2	CASSPPRLGGYTF	TGTGCCAGCAGCCCACCGCGGTTAGGGGGCTACACCTTC